Listed here are 26 T cell receptor beta chains from one sample, sequenced in a study of blood T cells in healthy people across ages. With a J-beta primer mix and a sample-barcoded 5' primer, a second PCR ran about 6 to 11 cycles. TCRdb redid the calling of the 5' RACE reads with MiXCR, one entry per CDR3 protein. The sample has around 1,600,000 distinct CDR3 sequences; 35% to 45% are singletons. The sequenced sample was blood. These TCRs come from a woman younger than 35 in good health.

This clonotype turned up a few times. The V call is TRBV5-1, the J call TRBJ2-7, with D perhaps TRBD1 or TRBD2 (5 bases each). CDR1 is SGHRS and CDR2 is YFSETQ in the germline V gene. Deletions cut 0 bases from V and 2 bases from J, with 12 bases between. There are 15 residues in the CDR3. DNA for the CDR3: TGCGCCAGCAGCTTGGGGGCTAGAGGGGCCTACGAGCAGTACTTC. Translated: CASSLGARGAYEQYF. Looking up the rest from reference TRBV5-1 and TRBJ2-7 gives the full variable domain: KAGVTQTPRYLIKTRGQQVTLSCSPISGHRSVSWYQQTPGQGLQFLFEYFSETQRNKGNFPGRFSGRQFSNSRSEMNVSTLELGDSALYLCASSLGARGAYEQYFGPGTRLTVT.

The chain joins TRBV21-1 to TRBJ2-1; no DNA check was done on the table's D call, TRBD2. TRBV21-1 corresponds to a pseudogene. The CDR3 has 13 amino acids. This chain's CDR3 is CADDLAIYNEQFF. The DNA of the CDR3 is TGTGCCGACGACCTAGCGATCTACAATGAGCAGTTCTTC.

The rearrangement uses TRBV10-3 and TRBJ2-1; D gene unclear. Germline assignment: CDR1 ENHRY and CDR2 SYGVKD. The CDR3 is made up of 12 amino acids. The V end lost 3 bases, the J end lost 4 bases, and 4 bases lay between the germline ends. CDR3 nucleotides: TGTGCCATCAGTGATCCTTACAATGAGCAGTTCTTC. Protein product: CAISDPYNEQFF.

CDR3 in DNA: TGCAGCGTTGACACTACGAGCACTGAAGCTTTCTTT. Its translation is CSVDTTSTEAFF. The chain couples TRBV29-1 to TRBJ1-1, with no clear D. CDR1 is SQVTM and CDR2 is ANQGSEA in the germline V gene. Trimming shortened V by 3 bases and J by 4 bases, and 9 bases separated the two germline ends. The CDR3 extends over 12 amino acids.

The V and J genes are TRBV7-8 and TRBJ1-1, with D perhaps matching TRBD1 (6 bases). The CDR3 contains 17 residues. CDR1 is SGHVS, CDR2 FQNEAQ, per germline. V gave up 2 bases and J gave up 5 bases, with 21 bases separating them. The CDR3 nucleotides read TGTGCCAGCAGCTTATCTACGGGGACACCCTTTGAGACTGAAGCTTTCTTT. Translated, it gives CASSLSTGTPFETEAFF.

J is TRBJ2-7 and V is TRBV29-1; 7 positions agree with TRBD2. The trim removed 4 bases at V and 3 bases at J, leaving 6 bases unmatched. The CDR3 is 13 amino acids. CDR1 is SQVTM and CDR2 is ANQGSEA in the germline V gene. For the CDR3, the DNA is TGCAGCGTTGCCCTGGGACTAAGCTACGAGCAGTACTTC. It codes for CSVALGLSYEQYF.

V and J are TRBV5-1 and TRBJ1-5; D unclear. Trimming pared 5 bases from V and 2 bases from J, leaving 14 bases between. CDR3 length: 15 amino acids. The germline V gene has CDR1 SGHRS and CDR2 YFSETQ. CDR3 protein: CASSKDPLGNQPQHF. The DNA of the CDR3 is TGCGCCAGCAGTAAGGACCCCCTCGGCAATCAGCCCCAGCATTTT. The full variable domain, its missing parts supplied by reference TRBV5-1 and TRBJ1-5, is KAGVTQTPRYLIKTRGQQVTLSCSPISGHRSVSWYQQTPGQGLQFLFEYFSETQRNKGNFPGRFSGRQFSNSRSEMNVSTLELGDSALYLCASSKDPLGNQPQHFGDGTRLSIL.

This clonotype was recorded a few times. V gene TRBV20-1 combines with J gene TRBJ2-7; D possibly corresponds to TRBD2 (6 bases). This CDR3 has 12 amino acids. The V gene lost 5 bases and the J gene lost 7 bases, with 15 bases spanning the gap. Germline CDR1 is DFQATT and CDR2 is SNEGSKA (reference sequence). The DNA for the CDR3 is TGCAGTGCTCGACGGGACTCCTGGGAGCAGTACTTC. This codes for CSARRDSWEQYF.

This clonotype showed up just a few times. This chain links TRBV5-4 with TRBJ2-5, with D unresolved. The CDR3 sequence is 13 residues long. V lost 0 bases to trimming and J lost 11 bases, with 14 bases between them. The germline CDR1 and CDR2 sequences are SGHNT and YYREEE (reference sequence). CDR3 residues: CASSLAPSNEQYF. CDR3 nucleotide sequence: TGTGCCAGCAGCTTGGCCCCTAGTAATGAGCAGTACTTC.

Notes on this clonotype: One end of the junction does not line up with germline, which may come from a read error. This sequence joins TRBV14 and TRBJ1-1; D not certain. Germline V gives CDR1 SGHDN, CDR2 FVKESK. The CDR3 runs 13 residues. DNA of the CDR3: TGTGCCAGCAGTCGCCAGCTGAACAGTGAAGCTTTCTTT. Protein: CASSRQLNSEAFF.

V usage is TRBV7-9 and J usage is TRBJ2-1; D not certain. V was trimmed by 3 bases and J by 4 bases, leaving 10 bases between them. Germline V gene sequence: CDR1 SEHNR, CDR2 FQNEAQ (reference sequence). This CDR3 contains 14 residues. This CDR3 reads CASSFLTDYNEQFF. The CDR3 nucleotides are TGTGCCAGCAGCTTCCTGACTGATTACAATGAGCAGTTCTTC.

The chain has TRBV4-3 and TRBJ1-1; D is possibly TRBD1 (5 bases). CDR1 and CDR2 (germline): LGHNA, YSLEER. V lost 3 bases to trimming and J lost 1 base, with 21 bases between them. This CDR3 is built from 18 residues. The CDR3, as DNA: TGCGCCAGCAGCCAGGCCTTAGGGCCAGGGAGAGGGAACACTGAAGCTTTCTTT. Protein product: CASSQALGPGRGNTEAFF.

This clonotype showed up just a few times. Written as DNA, the CDR3 is TGTGCCAGCAGTGATAGCGTTTTCAGCTCCTACGAGCAGTACTTC. Protein product: CASSDSVFSSYEQYF. The V gene is TRBV25-1, the J gene TRBJ2-7; tentative D call: TRBD2 (5 bases). V lost 3 bases to trimming and J lost 0 bases, with 12 bases between them. The CDR3 totals 15 residues. Per the germline V gene, CDR1 is MGHDK and CDR2 is SYGVNS.

The CDR3 sequence is CASSLGVRFQEKLFF. CDR3 bases: TGTGCCAGCAGCTTAGGGGTCCGGTTTCAAGAAAAACTGTTTTTT. V and J are TRBV7-9 and TRBJ1-4; no firm D call. CDR1 SEHNR and CDR2 FQNEAQ come from the germline V gene (reference sequence). This CDR3 contains 15 residues. Trimming left V 1 base short and J 8 bases short, with 14 bases between. Full variable domain (outside the CDR3, taken from reference TRBV7-9 and TRBJ1-4): DTGVSQNPRHKITKRGQNVTFRCDPISEHNRLYWYRQTLGQGPEFLTYFQNEAQLEKSRLLSDRFSAERPKGSFSTLEIQRTEQGDSAMYLCASSLGVRFQEKLFFGSGTQLSVL.

This sequence joins TRBV20-1 and TRBJ1-1, with 9 positions matching TRBD1. Per germline, CDR1 DFQATT and CDR2 SNEGSKA (reference sequence). V lost 2 bases, J lost 0 bases, and 13 bases stayed unmatched. The CDR3 sequence is 18 residues long. As DNA, the CDR3 is TGCAGTGCTAGACCACCCAGTCTCGGGACAGGGCTGAACACTGAAGCTTTCTTT. It yields the protein CSARPPSLGTGLNTEAFF.

The chain combines TRBV6-6 with TRBJ1-5; perhaps TRBD1 as D (5 bases). From germline, CDR1 is MNHNY and CDR2 SVGAGI (reference sequence). The CDR3 loop spans 15 amino acids. The V end was cut by 7 bases, the J end by 2 bases, with 15 bases between. Written as DNA, the CDR3 is TGTGCCAGCATTACTACCCTGGGGGGCAATCAGCCCCAGCATTTT. Translated: CASITTLGGNQPQHF.

This clonotype was counted only a few times. The V call is TRBV12-3 or TRBV12-4, the J call TRBJ1-5; the D is unclear. Trimming removed 8 bases from V and 6 bases from J, with 14 bases in between. The CDR3 spans 13 residues. The CDR3 sequence is CASRPRAGQPQHF. The CDR3 DNA is TGTGCCAGCCGCCCTCGAGCCGGTCAGCCCCAGCATTTT.

The chain uses TRBV9 and TRBJ2-1; D unclear. The V and J ends lost 0 bases and 3 bases respectively, with 10 bases between them. This CDR3 comprises 15 residues. Germline CDR1 is SGDLS and CDR2 is YYNGEE. The CDR3 DNA reads as TGTGCCAGCAGCGTAGAGGGTAGGCACTACAATGAGCAGTTCTTC. Its protein product is CASSVEGRHYNEQFF.

This clonotype was seen more than once but under ten times. The chain couples TRBV25-1 to TRBJ2-1; D might be TRBD1 (5 bases). Germline lookup yields CDR1 MGHDK and CDR2 SYGVNS. The ends were cut back, 2 bases at V and 0 bases at J, with 5 bases in the middle. The CDR3 has 14 amino acids. CDR3 nucleotide sequence: TGTGCCAGCAGTGAACAGGGCTCCTACAATGAGCAGTTCTTC. It encodes CASSEQGSYNEQFF.

This clonotype was seen more than once but under ten times. The chain uses TRBV15 and TRBJ2-1; 7 positions match TRBD1. Germline trimming cut 5 bases from V and 11 bases from J; bases unmatched to any gene: 12. Germline values: CDR1 LNHNV, CDR2 YYDKDF (reference sequence). CDR3 length equals 14 residues. The CDR3 region is CATSPRDSDKQQFF. The CDR3 DNA reads TGTGCCACCAGCCCCCGGGACAGTGATAAACAGCAGTTCTTC. Variable domain in full (rest from reference TRBV15 and TRBJ2-1): DAMVIQNPRYQVTQFGKPVTLSCSQTLNHNVMYWYQQKSSQAPKLLFHYYDKDFNNEADTPDNFQSRRPNTSFCFLDIRSPGLGDTAMYLCATSPRDSDKQQFFGPGTRLTVL.

The table lists this clonotype with a few counts. The chain links TRBV20-1 to TRBJ1-2, with D possibly TRBD1 on 5 matching bases. V dropped 2 bases and J dropped 12 bases, with 19 bases sitting between them. The CDR3 is 13 residues long. Germline V gene lookup returns CDR1 DFQATT and CDR2 SNEGSKA (reference sequence). CDR3 in DNA: TGCAGTGCTAGATCCGCGACATTAGGGGCGGACACCTTC. As protein: CSARSATLGADTF.

This clonotype was seen a few times. The rearrangement uses TRBV12-3 or TRBV12-4 and TRBJ2-5, with 12 bases that match TRBD2. The CDR3 runs 16 residues. Unmatched junction bases numbered 4, after V lost 5 bases and J lost 0 bases. CDR3 DNA: TGTGCCAGCAGTCATTGGACTAGCGGGGACCAAGAGACCCAGTACTTC. As protein: CASSHWTSGDQETQYF.

The gene calls are TRBV20-1 and TRBJ2-7, with TRBD2 matching over 9 bases. This CDR3 comprises 17 residues. With V trimmed by 3 bases and J by 5 bases, 17 bases remained unmatched. Germline values: CDR1 DFQATT, CDR2 SNEGSKA (reference sequence). The CDR3 nucleotides are TGCAGTGCTAGTTCCCTAGCGGGACGAGGTGTATGGGACGAGCAGTACTTC. This codes for CSASSLAGRGVWDEQYF.

V is TRBV20-1 and J is TRBJ2-7; tentatively, D is TRBD2 (6 bases). CDR3 length: 12 residues. With 3 bases removed from V and 3 bases from J, the gap between germline ends came to 9 bases. CDR1 is DFQATT and CDR2 is SNEGSKA in the germline V gene (reference sequence). Here the CDR3 reads CSASTGVYEQYF. The CDR3 DNA reads as TGCAGTGCTAGCACGGGGGTCTACGAGCAGTACTTC.

J is TRBJ2-1 and V is TRBV20-1, with D perhaps matching TRBD1 (6 bases). Germline-derived CDR1 and CDR2 are DFQATT and SNEGSKA (reference sequence). The ends were cut back, 3 bases at V and 3 bases at J, with 12 bases in the middle. The CDR3 runs to 14 residues. In nucleotides, the CDR3 is TGCAGTGCTAGCCCGGGACACCGCTACAATGAGCAGTTCTTC. This sequence encodes CSASPGHRYNEQFF.

This clonotype was detected a few times. The chain carries TRBV4-1 and TRBJ2-7, with TRBD1 matching over 8 bases. This CDR3 comprises 15 residues. V dropped 3 bases and J dropped 4; count of bases not matched to a gene: 8. Looked up from germline, CDR1 is MGHRA and CDR2 is YSYEKL. The DNA of the CDR3 is TGCGCCAGCAGCCATCCTGCGACAGGGGTTTACGAGCAGTACTTC. Amino acid sequence: CASSHPATGVYEQYF.